This record looks at one T cell receptor (beta chain) sequence and its context. In its sample, this clonotype was seen once. Its antigen is still unknown. Nothing much larger sits one base from this clone, and base qualities are not available. A single read is weak support. According to the germline V gene (reference sequence), CDR1 reads LGHDT and CDR2 reads YNNKEL. The V and J ends are trimmed by 0 bases and 0 bases, leaving 12 bases between them. Reading from cysteine to phenylalanine, the CDR3 counts 16 amino acids. CDR3 DNA is the only sequence kept; it has 48 bases, read in frame from the first base. RNA was extracted using the RNeasy kit, and 0.5 to 1 microgram was reverse transcribed with random hexamers. TCR beta CDR3 regions were amplified with the immunoSEQ multiplex PCR assay covering 54 Vbeta and 13 Jbeta segments. PCR amplification bias was corrected by using a synthetic template baseline for primer optimization and computational correction. In the source study's methods: Only productive sequences were kept, with reads annotated to V, D and J genes according to IMGT and analyzed in immunoSEQ Analyzer. Clonality was computed as one minus Shannon entropy normalized by log2 of the number of productive unique sequences. For each patient and control, public and private clones were evaluated within the 100 most prevalent clones. A clone was defined as Susac-specific if it was absent from the healthy and MS cohorts, from some 980 published viral clones and from other ImmuneACCESS disease sequences. TCRdb redid the processing of the public reads, applying fastp at Q25 and MiXCR, and retained in-frame beta chains. Merged by CDR3 protein, the rows form single entries marked with the most common genes and DNA. What appears here as the V and J calls and clone size reflects TCRdb's work, not the paper's. The sample has about 52,000 distinct CDR3 sequences on record, 85% to 95% of them singletons. The biggest ten clones account for about 0.51% of the sample.

This sample was taken from a study of CD8 T cells in Susac syndrome (dated by TCRdb to the late 2010s). With respect to the entire study: Whether CD8+ T cell activation and differentiation in Susac syndrome was antigen driven was tested using repertoire sequencing. The study compared CD8+ T cell repertoire clonality among around 11 healthy donors, 14 Susac syndrome patients and fewer than 19 multiple sclerosis patients. Here is what the overall study found, with its caveats: The number of individuals in the TCR sequencing and HLA analysis was acknowledged as relatively small.

High-throughput TCR beta sequencing profiled peripheral blood CD8+ and CD4+ T cells from healthy donors, Susac syndrome patients and multiple sclerosis patients. Multiple sclerosis controls were treatment-naive patients with stable or active relapsing-remitting disease fulfilling revised McDonald criteria. CD8+ TEMRA cells were enriched by FACS, while bulk CD8+ and CD4+ T cells were purified by magnetic negative isolation. Blood was drawn into EDTA tubes, processed within 24 hours, and PBMCs were isolated by density gradient centrifugation. PBMCs destined for TCR sequencing were cryopreserved in liquid nitrogen and later thawed in a 37 °C water bath. The sorted or isolated CD4+, CD8+ and CD8+ TEMRA cells reached a purity of at least 90%.

The sequencing input was CD8+ T cells from PBMCs. This sequence uses TRBV3-1 and TRBJ2-7; the D region is possibly TRBD1 or TRBD2, each matching across 5 bases. The source is a human donor with multiple sclerosis. The CDR3 here reads CASSQDTRETSYEQYF. The DNA sequence is as follows: TGTGCCAGCAGCCAAGATACCAGGGAGACCTCCTACGAGCAGTACTTC.